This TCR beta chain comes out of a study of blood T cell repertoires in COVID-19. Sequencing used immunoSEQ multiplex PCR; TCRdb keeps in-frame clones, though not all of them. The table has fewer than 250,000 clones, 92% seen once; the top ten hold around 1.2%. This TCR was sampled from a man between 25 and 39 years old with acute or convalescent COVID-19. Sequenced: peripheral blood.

As DNA, the CDR3 is TGTGCCAGCAGCTTCTGGCAGCCAGACAGTAGGGAAAAACTGTTTTTT. This translates into CASSFWQPDSREKLFF. The chain couples TRBV5-4 to TRBJ1-4, with D possibly being TRBD1 (5 bases). CDR3 size: 16 residues. Germline CDR1 and CDR2: SGHNT and YYREEE (reference sequence). V dropped 2 bases and J dropped 8 bases, with 19 bases sitting between them.